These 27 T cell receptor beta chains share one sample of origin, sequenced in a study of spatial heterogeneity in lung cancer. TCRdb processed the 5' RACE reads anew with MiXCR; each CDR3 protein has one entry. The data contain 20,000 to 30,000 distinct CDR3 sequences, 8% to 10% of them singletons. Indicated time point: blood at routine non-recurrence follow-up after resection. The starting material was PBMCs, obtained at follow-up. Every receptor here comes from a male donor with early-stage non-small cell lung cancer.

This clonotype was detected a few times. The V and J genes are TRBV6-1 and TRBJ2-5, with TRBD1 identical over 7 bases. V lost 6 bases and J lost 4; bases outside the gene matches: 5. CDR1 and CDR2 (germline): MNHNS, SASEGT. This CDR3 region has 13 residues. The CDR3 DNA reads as TGTGCCAGCAGCCGGGACAGTATAGAGACCCAGTACTTC. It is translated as CASSRDSIETQYF.

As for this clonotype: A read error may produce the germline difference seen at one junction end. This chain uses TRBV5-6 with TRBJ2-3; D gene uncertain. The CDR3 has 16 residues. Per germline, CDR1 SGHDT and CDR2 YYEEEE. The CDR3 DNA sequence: TGTGTCAGCAGCTTGATTGGCGTAAGGAGCACAGATACGCAGTATTTT. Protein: CVSSLIGVRSTDTQYF.

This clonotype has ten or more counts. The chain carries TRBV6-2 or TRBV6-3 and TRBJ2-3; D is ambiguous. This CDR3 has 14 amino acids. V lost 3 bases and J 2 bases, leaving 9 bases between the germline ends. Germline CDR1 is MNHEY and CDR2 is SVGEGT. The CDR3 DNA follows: TGTGCCAGCAGTTATCTCCAGGACACAGATACGCAGTATTTT. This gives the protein CASSYLQDTDTQYF.

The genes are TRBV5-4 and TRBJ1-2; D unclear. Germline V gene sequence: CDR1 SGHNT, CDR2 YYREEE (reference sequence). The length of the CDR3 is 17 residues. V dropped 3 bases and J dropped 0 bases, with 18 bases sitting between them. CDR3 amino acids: CASSSPPLGSANYGYTF. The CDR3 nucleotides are TGTGCCAGCAGCTCACCCCCACTTGGGAGCGCTAACTATGGCTACACCTTC. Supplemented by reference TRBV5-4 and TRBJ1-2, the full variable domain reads ETGVTQSPTHLIKTRGQQVTLRCSSQSGHNTVSWYQQALGQGPQFIFQYYREEENGRGNFPPRFSGLQFPNYSSELNVNALELDDSALYLCASSSPPLGSANYGYTFGSGTRLTVV.

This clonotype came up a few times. The DNA of the CDR3 is TGTGCCAGCAGCTTCGGGACAGGGTCCTACGAGCAGTACTTC. It encodes CASSFGTGSYEQYF. The genes are TRBV7-6 and TRBJ2-7, with TRBD1 matching over 9 bases. The CDR3 contains 14 residues. J was trimmed by 1 base and V by 3 bases; bases with no gene match: 1. Germline values: CDR1 SGHVS, CDR2 FNYEAQ.

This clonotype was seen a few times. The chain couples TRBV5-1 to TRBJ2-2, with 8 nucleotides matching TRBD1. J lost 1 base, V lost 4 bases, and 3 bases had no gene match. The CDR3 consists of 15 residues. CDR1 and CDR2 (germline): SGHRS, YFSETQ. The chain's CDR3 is CASSPGTGNTGELFF. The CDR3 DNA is TGCGCCAGCAGCCCTGGGACAGGGAACACCGGGGAGCTGTTTTTT.

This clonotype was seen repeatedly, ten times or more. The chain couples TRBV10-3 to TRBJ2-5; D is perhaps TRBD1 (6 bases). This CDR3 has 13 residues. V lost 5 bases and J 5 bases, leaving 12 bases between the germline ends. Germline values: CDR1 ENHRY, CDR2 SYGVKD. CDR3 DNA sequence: TGTGCCATCAGTAGACAGGACAGCGAGACCCAGTACTTC. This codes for CAISRQDSETQYF.

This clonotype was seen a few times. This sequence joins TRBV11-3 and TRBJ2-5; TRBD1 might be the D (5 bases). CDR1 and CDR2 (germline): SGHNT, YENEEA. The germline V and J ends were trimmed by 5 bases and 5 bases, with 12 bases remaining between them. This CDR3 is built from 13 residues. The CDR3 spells CASSPGHGETQYF. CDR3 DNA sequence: TGTGCCAGCAGCCCAGGACACGGGGAGACCCAGTACTTC.

The CDR3 DNA reads TGTGCCAGCGTCTGGACACCTAACACCGGGGAGCTGTTTTTT. Translated: CASVWTPNTGELFF. This chain joins TRBV6-2 or TRBV6-3 and TRBJ2-2, with a weak D call TRBD1 (5 bases). CDR3 length: 14 amino acids. The germline V gene encodes CDR1 MNHEY and CDR2 SVGEGT. Trimming removed 8 bases at V and 2 bases at J, with 12 bases between.

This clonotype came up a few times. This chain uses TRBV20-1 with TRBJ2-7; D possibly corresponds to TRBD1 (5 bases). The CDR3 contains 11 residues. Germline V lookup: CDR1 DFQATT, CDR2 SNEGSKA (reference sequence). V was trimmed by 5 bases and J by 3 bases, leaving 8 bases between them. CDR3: CSAVDNYEQYF. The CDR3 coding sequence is TGCAGTGCTGTGGACAACTACGAGCAGTACTTC.

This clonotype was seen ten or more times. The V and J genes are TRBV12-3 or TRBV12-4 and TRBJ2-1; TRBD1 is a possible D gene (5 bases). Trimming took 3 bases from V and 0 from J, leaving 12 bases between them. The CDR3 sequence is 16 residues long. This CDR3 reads CASSFSYRTSYNEQFF. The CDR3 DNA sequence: TGTGCCAGCAGTTTCTCGTACAGGACCTCCTACAATGAGCAGTTCTTC.

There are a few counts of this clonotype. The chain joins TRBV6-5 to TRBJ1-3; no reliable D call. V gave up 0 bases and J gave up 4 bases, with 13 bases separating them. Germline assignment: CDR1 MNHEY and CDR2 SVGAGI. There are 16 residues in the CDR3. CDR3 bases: TGTGCCAGCAGTTACTCGAATCGGGTATCCGGAAACACCATATATTTT. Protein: CASSYSNRVSGNTIYF.

CDR3 amino acids: CASSGQGVRLTDTQYF. As DNA, the CDR3 is TGTGCCAGCAGCGGACAAGGGGTCCGACTCACAGATACGCAGTATTTT. The chain links TRBV7-9 to TRBJ2-3, with TRBD1 as a possible D gene (5 bases). CDR1 and CDR2 (germline): SEHNR, FQNEAQ (reference sequence). V lost 5 bases and J 2 bases, leaving 17 bases between the germline ends. This CDR3 has 16 amino acids. Using reference TRBV7-9 and TRBJ2-3 for the parts outside the CDR3, the full variable domain is DTGVSQNPRHKITKRGQNVTFRCDPISEHNRLYWYRQTLGQGPEFLTYFQNEAQLEKSRLLSDRFSAERPKGSFSTLEIQRTEQGDSAMYLCASSGQGVRLTDTQYFGPGTRLTVL.

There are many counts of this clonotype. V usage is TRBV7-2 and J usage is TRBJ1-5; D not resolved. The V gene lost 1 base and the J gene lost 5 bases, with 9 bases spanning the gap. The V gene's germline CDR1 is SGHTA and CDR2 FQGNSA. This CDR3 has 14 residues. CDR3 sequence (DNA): TGTGCCAGCAGCTTAGAGTTGGGTTATCAGCCCCAGCATTTT. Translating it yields CASSLELGYQPQHF.

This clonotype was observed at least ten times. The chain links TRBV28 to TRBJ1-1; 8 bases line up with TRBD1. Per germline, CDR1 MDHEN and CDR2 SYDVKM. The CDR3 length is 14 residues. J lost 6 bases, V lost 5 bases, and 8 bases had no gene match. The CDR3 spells CASSVGQAPAEAFF. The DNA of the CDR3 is TGTGCCAGCAGTGTGGGACAGGCCCCCGCTGAAGCTTTCTTT.

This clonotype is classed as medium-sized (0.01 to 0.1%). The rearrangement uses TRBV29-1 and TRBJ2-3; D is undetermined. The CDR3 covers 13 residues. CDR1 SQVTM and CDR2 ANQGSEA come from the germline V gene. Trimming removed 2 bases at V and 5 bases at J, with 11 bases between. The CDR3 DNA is TGCAGCGTTGAATCCCCAGCGATAGATACGCAGTATTTT. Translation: CSVESPAIDTQYF.

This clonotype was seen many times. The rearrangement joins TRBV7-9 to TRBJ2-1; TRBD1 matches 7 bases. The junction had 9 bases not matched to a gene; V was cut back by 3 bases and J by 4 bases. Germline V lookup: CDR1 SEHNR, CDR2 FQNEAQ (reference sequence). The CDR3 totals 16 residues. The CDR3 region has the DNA TGTGCCAGCAGCTTCCCAGGACAGGTCAAATACAATGAGCAGTTCTTC. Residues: CASSFPGQVKYNEQFF.

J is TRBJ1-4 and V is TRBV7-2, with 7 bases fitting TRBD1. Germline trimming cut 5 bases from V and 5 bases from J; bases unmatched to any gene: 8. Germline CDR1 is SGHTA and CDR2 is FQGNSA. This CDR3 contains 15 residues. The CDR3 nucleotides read TGTGCCAGCAGCCAATTCAGGGGGGCAAATGAAAAACTGTTTTTT. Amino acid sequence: CASSQFRGANEKLFF. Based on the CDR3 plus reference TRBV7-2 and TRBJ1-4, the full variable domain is GAGVSQSPSNKVTEKGKDVELRCDPISGHTALYWYRQSLGQGLEFLIYFQGNSAPDKSGLPSDRFSAERTGGSVSTLTIQRTQQEDSAVYLCASSQFRGANEKLFFGSGTQLSVL.

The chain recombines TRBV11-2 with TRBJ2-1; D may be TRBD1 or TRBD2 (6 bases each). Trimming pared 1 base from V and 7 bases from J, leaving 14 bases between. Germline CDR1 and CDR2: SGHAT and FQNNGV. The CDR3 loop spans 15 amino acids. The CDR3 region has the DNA TGTGCCAGCAGCTTAGCGGGGGCTAAGAGGAATGAGCAGTTCTTC. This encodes CASSLAGAKRNEQFF. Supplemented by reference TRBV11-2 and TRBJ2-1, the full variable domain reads EAGVAQSPRYKIIEKRQSVAFWCNPISGHATLYWYQQILGQGPKLLIQFQNNGVVDDSQLPKDRFSAERLKGVDSTLKIQPAKLEDSAVYLCASSLAGAKRNEQFFGPGTRLTVL.

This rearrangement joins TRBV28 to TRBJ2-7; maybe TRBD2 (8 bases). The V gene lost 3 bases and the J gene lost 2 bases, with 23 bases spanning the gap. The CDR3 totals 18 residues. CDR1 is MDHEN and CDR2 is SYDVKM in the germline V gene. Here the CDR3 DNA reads TGTGCCAGCAGTTTGAGGGACAGAGAAGCGGGGGTCGCCTACGAGCAGTACTTC. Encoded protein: CASSLRDREAGVAYEQYF. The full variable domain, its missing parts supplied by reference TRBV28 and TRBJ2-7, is DVKVTQSSRYLVKRTGEKVFLECVQDMDHENMFWYRQDPGLGLRLIYFSYDVKMKEKGDIPEGYSVSREKKERFSLILESASTNQTSMYLCASSLRDREAGVAYEQYFGPGTRLTVT.

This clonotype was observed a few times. CDR3 DNA sequence: TGCAGTGCTAGTGACGGCGCTAACTATGGCTACACCTTC. The encoded protein is CSASDGANYGYTF. V usage is TRBV20-1 and J usage is TRBJ1-2; D is uncertain. The CDR3 consists of 13 residues. The germline gives CDR1 DFQATT, CDR2 SNEGSKA (reference sequence). Trimming left V 3 bases short and J 0 bases short, with 8 bases between.

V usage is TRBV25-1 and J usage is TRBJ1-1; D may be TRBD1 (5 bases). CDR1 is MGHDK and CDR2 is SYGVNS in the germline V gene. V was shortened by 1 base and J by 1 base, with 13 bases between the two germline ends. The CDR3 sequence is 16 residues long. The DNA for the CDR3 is TGTGCCAGCAGTGAATTAAAAGGGGCGGGGAACACTGAAGCTTTCTTT. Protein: CASSELKGAGNTEAFF.

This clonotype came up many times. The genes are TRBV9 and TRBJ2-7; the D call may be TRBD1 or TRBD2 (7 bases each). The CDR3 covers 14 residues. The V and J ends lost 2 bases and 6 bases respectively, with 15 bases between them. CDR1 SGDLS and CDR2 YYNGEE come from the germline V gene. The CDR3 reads CASSVGGTVREQYF. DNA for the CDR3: TGTGCCAGCAGCGTCGGGGGGACAGTGCGCGAGCAGTACTTC.

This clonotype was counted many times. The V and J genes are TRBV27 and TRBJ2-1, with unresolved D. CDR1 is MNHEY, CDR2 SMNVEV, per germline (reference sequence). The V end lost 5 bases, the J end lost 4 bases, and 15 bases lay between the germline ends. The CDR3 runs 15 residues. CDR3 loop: CASSPWAPPYNEQFF. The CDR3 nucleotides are TGTGCCAGCAGTCCCTGGGCCCCTCCTTACAATGAGCAGTTCTTC.

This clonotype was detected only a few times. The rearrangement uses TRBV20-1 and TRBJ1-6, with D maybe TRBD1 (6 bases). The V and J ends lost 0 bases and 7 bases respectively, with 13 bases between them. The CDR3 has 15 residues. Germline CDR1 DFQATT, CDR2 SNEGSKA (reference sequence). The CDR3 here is CSAREDGGPNSPLHF. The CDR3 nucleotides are TGCAGTGCTAGAGAAGACGGGGGGCCCAATTCACCCCTCCACTTT.

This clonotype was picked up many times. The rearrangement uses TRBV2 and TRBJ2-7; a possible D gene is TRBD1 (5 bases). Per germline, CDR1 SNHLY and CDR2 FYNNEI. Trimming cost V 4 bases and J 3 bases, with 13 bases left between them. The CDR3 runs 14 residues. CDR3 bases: TGTGCCAGCAGTGCGTCAGGGCTTGGCTACGAGCAGTACTTC. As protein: CASSASGLGYEQYF.

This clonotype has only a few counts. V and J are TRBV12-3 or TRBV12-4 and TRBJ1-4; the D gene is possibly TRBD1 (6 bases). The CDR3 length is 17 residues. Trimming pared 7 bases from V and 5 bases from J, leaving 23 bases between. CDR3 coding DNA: TGTGCCAGCAAGCATGCTTACAAGGACAGCGCCAATGAAAAACTGTTTTTT. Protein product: CASKHAYKDSANEKLFF.